Reported below is one T cell receptor beta chain. In its sample, this clonotype was seen a few times. The target of this receptor is not known. Base qualities are missing; no much larger clone stands one base away. This entry comes from a study of T cell repertoires in cytomegalovirus infection (dated 2019 in TCRdb). Notes on the research overall: Recently identified HLA-C-restricted CMV epitopes, whose presentation resists viral immunomodulation, were targeted by peptide stimulations together with well-studied HLA-B-restricted epitopes. Donor HLA type was relevant to the analysis, as public TCR beta signatures indicated carriage of CMV infection together with the matching HLA type.

What the study reported, not specific to this receptor: In the ex vivo response, HLA-C-restricted CMV-specific TCR beta clonotypes were dominant, and in two of eight donors the single most frequent clonotype came from this HLA-C-restricted group. Cumulative frequency of public TCR beta family members discriminated carriers of CMV infection plus the relevant HLA type in this cohort and an independent 352-donor cohort.

The treatment or condition label of this sample denotes: in vitro stimulation with specific CMV peptide epitopes to enrich CMV-specific T cells. Per the germline V gene, SGHDT is the CDR1 and YYEEEE is the CDR2. The CDR3 holds 18 amino acids from the cysteine to the phenylalanine. CDR3 DNA is the only sequence kept; it has 54 bases, read in frame from the first base. Germline trimming amounts to 4 bases on V and 0 bases on J, with 4 as the count of junction bases outside the gene matches. The sequencing machine was an Illumina HiSeq 1500. Through fastp at Q25 and MiXCR, TCRdb rebuilt clones from the public reads, retaining in-frame beta chains. When rows share a CDR3 protein, they turn into one entry using the most common DNA and genes. In all, the sample holds some 120,000 distinct CDR3 sequences, and around 32% of those were seen once. The ten biggest clones cover roughly three fifths of the sample.

Sequenced material: CD8+ T cells from cultured PBMCs, taken from culture after CMV antigen stimulation. This clonotype originated in a human donor in good health (CMV status not recorded). Some clones in this sample may be carry-over from other donors' samples. This sequence uses TRBV5-6 and TRBJ2-6, with 13 bases matching TRBD2. The CDR3 protein is CASSTGLAGPSGANVLTF. The DNA sequence reads TGTGCCAGCAGCACGGGACTAGCGGGGCCCTCTGGGGCCAACGTCCTGACTTTC.